The 20 T cell receptor beta chains presented below share a single source sample, sequenced in a study of T cell repertoires in cytomegalovirus infection. These TCRs' antigens remain unknown. TCRdb independently ran MiXCR on the reads; one entry per CDR3 protein. The data show approximately 730,000 distinct CDR3 sequences, 25% to 30% seen once. This sample comprised cultured CD8+ T cells from PBMCs, obtained from culture after CMV antigen stimulation. The receptor set was obtained from a human donor in good health (CMV status not recorded). Some clones in this sample may be carry-over from other donors' samples.

This chain uses TRBV12-5 with TRBJ2-1; D may be TRBD1 (8 bases). Germline-derived CDR1 and CDR2 are LGHNT and FRNRAP. The V gene lost 6 bases and the J gene lost 6 bases, with 18 bases spanning the gap. The CDR3 is 15 residues long. The CDR3 DNA sequence: TGTGCTAGTGGAGGGGGGGGACAGGTGCTCAATGAGCAGTTCTTC. It specifies CASGGGGQVLNEQFF.

This clonotype occurred many times. V and J are TRBV7-3 and TRBJ2-3; unclear D gene. The CDR3 is made up of 13 amino acids. V lost 5 bases and J lost 2, with 8 bases in between. In germline, CDR1 is SGHTA, CDR2 FQGTGA. The CDR3 coding sequence is TGTGCCAGCAGCCAACAGCCCACAGATACGCAGTATTTT. The encoded protein is CASSQQPTDTQYF.

This clonotype has a handful of counts. This CDR3 is CASSYSGVLEQYF. CDR3 bases: TGTGCCAGCAGTTACTCGGGAGTTCTCGAGCAGTACTTC. The chain combines TRBV6-6 with TRBJ2-7, with D possibly TRBD2 on 5 matching bases. CDR1 is MNHNY and CDR2 is SVGAGI in the germline V gene (reference sequence). This CDR3 comprises 13 residues. V was shortened by 0 bases and J by 6 bases, with 9 bases between the two germline ends.

The chain carries TRBV24-1 and TRBJ2-1; 7 bases line up with TRBD2. After removal of 3 bases from V and 0 bases from J, the junction contained 4 bases not matched to a gene. The germline V gene has CDR1 KGHDR and CDR2 SFDVKD. The CDR3 is 16 residues long. This CDR3 reads CATSDGTMNSYNEQFF. CDR3 nucleotides: TGTGCCACCAGTGATGGGACTATGAACTCCTACAATGAGCAGTTCTTC.

V is TRBV20-1 and J is TRBJ2-3; D unclear. CDR1 DFQATT and CDR2 SNEGSKA come from the germline V gene (reference sequence). The CDR3 has 14 amino acids. V lost 5 bases and J lost 1, with 13 bases in between. CDR3 residues: CSASWAVGTDTQYF. The DNA of the CDR3 is TGCAGTGCTTCTTGGGCCGTGGGCACAGATACGCAGTATTTT.

This clonotype was seen a handful of times. This sequence joins TRBV5-4 and TRBJ1-5; 7 bases map to TRBD1. This CDR3 is built from 15 residues. Germline V gene lookup returns CDR1 SGHNT and CDR2 YYREEE (reference sequence). V trimming: 2 bases; J trimming: 7 bases; junction bases outside the gene matches: 9. The CDR3 DNA follows: TGTGCCAGCAGCTTTAAGTCCCAGACAGGGCAGCCCCAGCATTTT. The encoded protein is CASSFKSQTGQPQHF.

With respect to this clonotype: At one boundary the junction diverges from the germline segment, which might be a read error. The chain joins TRBV7-4 to TRBJ1-1, with 10 bases that match TRBD1. Germline V CDR1 and CDR2: SGHVT, SQSDAQ. The CDR3 runs to 17 residues. The CDR3: CANSPGGQGTRNTEAFF. DNA of the CDR3: TGTGCCAACAGCCCGGGGGGACAGGGGACGCGGAACACTGAAGCTTTCTTT.

The table lists this clonotype with a few counts. In DNA form, the CDR3 reads TGTGCCAGCAGTTTTCGGGACAGTCGTGAAAAACTGTTTTTT. Its translation is CASSFRDSREKLFF. The chain joins TRBV27 to TRBJ1-4; 7 positions match TRBD1. Germline V CDR1 and CDR2: MNHEY, SMNVEV (reference sequence). The ends lost 3 bases at V and 7 bases at J; junction bases unmatched: 5. This CDR3 comprises 14 residues.

This clonotype was seen only a few times. The V call is TRBV19, the J call TRBJ1-2, with no clear D. Deletions cut 5 bases from V and 6 bases from J, with 22 bases between. Per the germline V gene, CDR1 is LNHDA and CDR2 is SQIVND (reference sequence). The CDR3 length is 16 residues. The CDR3 nucleotides are TGTGCCAGTAGTGAATCCGGACGCGAATCGGGTCATGGCTACACCTTC. It specifies CASSESGRESGHGYTF.

The rearrangement links TRBV28 to TRBJ2-7; the D gene is possibly TRBD1 (6 bases). Trimming shortened V by 5 bases and J by 5 bases, and 16 bases separated the two germline ends. CDR1 MDHEN and CDR2 SYDVKM come from the germline V gene. The CDR3 totals 14 residues. The CDR3 protein is CASSKGREGDEQYV. CDR3 coding DNA: TGTGCCAGCAGTAAGGGCCGCGAGGGGGACGAGCAGTACGTC.

This chain joins TRBV6-2 or TRBV6-3 and TRBJ2-7; the D gene is possibly TRBD1 (5 bases). Germline CDR1 and CDR2: MNHEY and SVGEGT. V was shortened by 2 bases and J by 6 bases, with 14 bases between the two germline ends. The CDR3 spans 14 residues. This chain's CDR3 is CASSYRGLDLEQYV. The CDR3 DNA sequence: TGTGCCAGCAGTTACAGGGGATTGGACCTCGAGCAGTACGTC.

The rearrangement links TRBV15 to TRBJ1-1, with D possibly being TRBD1 (6 bases). This CDR3 is built from 15 residues. Germline CDR1 is LNHNV and CDR2 is YYDKDF (reference sequence). The V and J ends lost 5 bases and 6 bases respectively, with 19 bases between them. The CDR3 sequence: CATSPKGGAGAEAFF. The CDR3 DNA is TGTGCCACCAGCCCCAAGGGGGGGGCTGGGGCTGAAGCTTTCTTT.

This sequence joins TRBV6-1 and TRBJ2-2; TRBD1 might be the D (6 bases). Trimming stripped 7 bases from V and 4 bases from J, with 16 bases between. The germline CDR1 and CDR2 sequences are MNHNS and SASEGT. The CDR3 has 15 residues. CDR3 region: CASTMDSLATGELFF. CDR3 DNA: TGTGCCAGCACCATGGACAGCCTCGCCACCGGGGAGCTGTTTTTT.

This clonotype was recorded a few times. This rearrangement joins TRBV27 to TRBJ2-7; TRBD1 aligns across 8 bases. The V gene end was trimmed by 5 bases and the J gene end by 4 bases; junction bases not matched to a gene: 7. The germline CDR1 and CDR2 sequences are MNHEY and SMNVEV (reference sequence). The CDR3 runs 14 residues. CDR3 bases: TGTGCCAGCAGTCGGACAGGGTCCGGGTACGAGCAGTACTTC. This encodes CASSRTGSGYEQYF.

The chain links TRBV10-3 to TRBJ2-7; 10 bases are shared with TRBD2. This CDR3 is 14 amino acids long. V trimming: 0 bases; J trimming: 5 bases; junction bases outside the gene matches: 1. In germline, CDR1 is ENHRY, CDR2 SYGVKD. In DNA form, the CDR3 reads TGTGCCATCAGTGAGTCAGGGACTAGCGACGAGCAGTACTTC. Its protein product is CAISESGTSDEQYF.

This clonotype came up a few times. In DNA form, the CDR3 reads TGTGCCAGCACCAATACTGCCGTGGACGGAGGAGCCCTCCACTTT. Translated, it gives CASTNTAVDGGALHF. This rearrangement joins TRBV28 to TRBJ1-6; D gene ambiguous. The CDR3 length is 15 residues. The germline V gene encodes CDR1 MDHEN and CDR2 SYDVKM. Trimming left V 7 bases short and J 14 bases short, with 24 bases between.

The chain uses TRBV7-2 and TRBJ2-7, with a weak D call TRBD1 (5 bases). Trimming took 2 bases from V and 4 from J, leaving 15 bases between them. The CDR3 is 15 amino acids. In germline, CDR1 is SGHTA, CDR2 FQGNSA. The CDR3 nucleotides read TGTGCCAGCAGCTTATTCGTCGACAGTTATTACGAGCAGTACTTC. The encoded protein is CASSLFVDSYYEQYF.

The chain carries TRBV27 and TRBJ1-2; D ambiguous. The CDR3 has 15 residues. In germline, CDR1 is MNHEY, CDR2 SMNVEV (reference sequence). Between the trimmed V and J ends, which lost 0 bases and 8 bases, there was a span of 16 bases. Here the CDR3 reads CASSLSPAGVGGYTF. The CDR3 DNA sequence: TGTGCCAGCAGTTTATCTCCAGCGGGAGTCGGAGGCTACACCTTC.

In this sample, this clonotype turned up once. The gene calls are TRBV12-3 or TRBV12-4 and TRBJ2-5; possibly TRBD1 for D (5 bases). The ends were cut back, 3 bases at V and 5 bases at J, with 13 bases in the middle. The CDR3 is 14 residues long. CDR3 nucleotide sequence: TGTGCCAGCAGTTTTGTAGGGGTGGATGAGACCCAGTACTTC. This translates into CASSFVGVDETQYF.

The chain combines TRBV18 with TRBJ2-1; D not resolved. The germline gives CDR1 KGHSH, CDR2 LQKENI. Trimming stripped 0 bases from V and 10 bases from J, with 10 bases between. This CDR3 comprises 13 residues. This chain's CDR3 is CASSPPGQKEQFF. CDR3 nucleotide sequence: TGTGCCAGCTCACCACCGGGCCAGAAAGAGCAGTTCTTC.